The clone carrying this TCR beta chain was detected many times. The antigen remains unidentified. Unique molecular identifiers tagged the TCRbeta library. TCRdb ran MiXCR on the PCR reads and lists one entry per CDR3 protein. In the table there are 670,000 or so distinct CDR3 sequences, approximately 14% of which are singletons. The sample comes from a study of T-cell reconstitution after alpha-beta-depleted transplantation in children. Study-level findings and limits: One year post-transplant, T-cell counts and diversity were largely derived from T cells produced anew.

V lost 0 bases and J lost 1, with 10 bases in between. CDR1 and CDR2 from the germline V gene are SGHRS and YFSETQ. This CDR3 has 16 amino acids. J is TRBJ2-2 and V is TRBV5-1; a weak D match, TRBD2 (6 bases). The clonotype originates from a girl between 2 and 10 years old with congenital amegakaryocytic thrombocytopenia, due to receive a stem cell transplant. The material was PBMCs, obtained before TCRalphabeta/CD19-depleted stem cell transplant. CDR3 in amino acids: CASSLVRGMNTGELFF. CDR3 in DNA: TGCGCCAGCAGCTTGGTCCGGGGGATGAACACCGGGGAGCTGTTTTTT.